The source of this T cell receptor (beta chain) is a study of blood T cell repertoires in COVID-19. Overall study context: PBMCs, B-cell-depleted T cells, or T cells were the source of the cDNA or gDNA that made up the material.

The CDR3 consists of 15 residues. The germline CDR1 and CDR2 sequences are SGHRS and YFSETQ. With 5 bases clipped from V and 6 bases from J, the junction kept 8 bases outside the gene matches. Here immunoSEQ multiplex PCR was the method, and the copy in TCRdb shows in-frame clones only, minus some. The data contain 85,000 to 95,000 clones, around 87% of them singletons. Sequenced material: peripheral blood. The chain employs TRBV5-1 and TRBJ2-3; 11 nucleotides line up with TRBD2. The clonotype was recovered from a woman over 75 with acute or convalescent COVID-19. CDR3 amino acids: CASSYSGRDGDTQYF. The CDR3 nucleotides are TGCGCCAGCAGTTATAGCGGGAGGGACGGGGATACGCAGTATTTT.